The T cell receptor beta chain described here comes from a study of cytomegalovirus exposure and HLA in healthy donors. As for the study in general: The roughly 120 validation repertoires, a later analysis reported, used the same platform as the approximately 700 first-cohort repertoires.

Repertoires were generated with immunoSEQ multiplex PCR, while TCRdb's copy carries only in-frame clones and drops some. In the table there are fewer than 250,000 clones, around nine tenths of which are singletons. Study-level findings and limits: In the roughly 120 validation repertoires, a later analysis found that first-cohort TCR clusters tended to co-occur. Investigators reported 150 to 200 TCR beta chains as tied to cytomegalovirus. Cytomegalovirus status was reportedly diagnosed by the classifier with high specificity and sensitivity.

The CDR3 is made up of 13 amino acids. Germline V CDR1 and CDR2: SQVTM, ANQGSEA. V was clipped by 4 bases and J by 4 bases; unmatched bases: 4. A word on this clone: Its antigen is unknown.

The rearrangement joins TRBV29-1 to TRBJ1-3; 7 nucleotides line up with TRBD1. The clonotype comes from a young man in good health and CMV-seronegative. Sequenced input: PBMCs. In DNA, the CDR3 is TGCAGCGTTGTTGTAGGGGGCGGAAACACCATATATTTT. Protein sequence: CSVVVGGGNTIYF.